The sequence of this TCR beta chain was determined in a study of vaccination and CD4 T cells after COVID-19 (dated by TCRdb to 2022 to 2024). Study-wide context: SARS-CoV-2 positivity had been established in the convalescent patients by nasal swab PCR, and mild disease was recorded in under ten of these patients and severe disease in one. Two doses of either the Pfizer-BioNTech BNT162b2 vaccine (n=8) or the Moderna mRNA-1273 vaccine (n=2) were administered to participants. Post-vaccine blood samples were obtained a median of around 74 days after the second vaccine dose, with a range of about 13 to 250 days. Post-COVID blood samples from convalescent patients were collected a median of roughly 100 days after diagnosis, with a range of 35 to 161 days. The cultures were stimulated with overlapping spike peptide pools from SARS-CoV-2 and from the common cold coronaviruses HCoV-NL63, HCoV-OC43 and HCoV-229E. In 10 COVID-19 convalescent patients and 4 infection-naive healthy vaccine recipients, researchers compared the spike-specific CD4+ TCR repertoire from before mRNA vaccination with the repertoire from after. The convalescent cohort included six males and four females, with two Hispanic individuals, seven Caucasians, two Asians and one multiracial person. As controls, cultures received a CEFX viral epitope pool (the positive control), an HIV-1 Nef peptide pool (the negative control), or no peptide at all.

Overall results and qualifications from the work: In convalescent patients, nearly all vaccine-specific clones (304 of 307) were found to be mono-reactive for SARS-CoV-2 spike rather than cross-reactive with common cold coronaviruses. Among the post-vaccine SARS-CoV-2-reactive clones in convalescent patients, a median around 90% showed up only after vaccination, which suggests vaccine-specific priming. The median count of SARS-CoV-2-reactive clonotypes went up from 20 to 25 after infection to 35 to 40 after vaccination, although the change was not significant. The study included relatively few convalescent patients and did not analyze early timepoints after natural infection.

Explained via the paper, the treatment or condition label denotes: roughly 10-day PBMC culture with coronavirus spike peptide pools or control peptides (ViraFEST assay). The study used the ViraFEST assay, which expanded antigen-specific T cells with peptide pools and then identified expanded clonotypes by TCR sequencing. The convalescent patients' positive SARS-CoV-2 PCR tests fell between March and December 2020, which was before the Alpha, Beta and Delta variants emerged in the United States. Each well held two million PBMCs cultured with roughly 10 ug/ml peptide pools in IMDM containing approximately 5% human AB serum and roughly 10 IU/ml IL-2. Half of the culture medium was replaced with fresh IL-2-containing medium on days 3 and 7. Once the cells had been in culture for around 10 days, the EasySep CD4+ T cell isolation kit was used to isolate CD4+ T cells by negative selection. Ficoll-Paque Plus gradient centrifugation was used to isolate PBMCs from whole blood, and the isolated PBMCs were then either used fresh or cryopreserved at -140C. Triplicate wells were generally used for each culture condition.

Library prep was done by PCR. DNA from cultured CD4+ T cells underwent TCR sequencing with the Oncomine TCR Beta short-read assay at the Johns Hopkins FTIC core. The QIAamp micro DNA kit was used to extract genomic DNA from the cultured CD4+ T cells. Oncomine TCR Beta libraries from cultured CD4+ T cells were pooled with unique dual indexes and sequenced on an Illumina iSeq 100. The study's processing was this. Non-productive sequences were removed, and CDR3s not starting with C, not ending with F or W, or shorter than 7 amino acids were discarded. Antigen-specific clonotypes were identified with the MANAFEST web application by comparing peptide-stimulated wells with reference and other culture wells. An FDR below 0.05, an odds ratio above 5, and a productive frequency above 0.1% in at least two of three replicate wells were required for clones to be considered positive. Clonotypes that were significantly expanded in both SARS-CoV-2 spike wells and at least one common cold coronavirus spike condition were defined as cross-reactive. Using R version 3.6.1, CDR3 homology was evaluated through Levenshtein distances (stringdist) along with unrooted phylogenetic trees (ape). The raw public reads went through TCRdb reprocessing: fastp at Q25, MiXCR clone calling, in-frame beta chains kept. When rows share a CDR3 protein, they turn into one entry using the most common DNA and genes. The V and J calls reflect TCRdb's pipeline rather than the authors' work. The sample includes more than 10,000 distinct CDR3 sequences, with around three fifths observed a single time. The ten largest make up about 13% of the sample.

In this sample, this clonotype turned up a few times. The target of this receptor is not known. No clone much larger than this one lies a single base away; base qualities are absent. The CDR3 spans 10 residues, from the cysteine through the phenylalanine. Only the CDR3 part of the read is kept: 30 bases, read in frame from the first base. For CDR1 and CDR2, the germline V gene lists MNHEY and SVGEGT. Trimming takes 6 bases from V and 9 bases from J, and the germline ends sit 6 bases apart. The V and J genes are TRBV6-2 or TRBV6-3 and TRBJ1-5; no confident D gene assignment can be made. The TCR sequence derives from a human donor who had recovered from COVID-19. Sequences were obtained from CD4+ T cells from blood, cultured in vitro. The CDR3 sequence is CASSLGPQHF. The DNA sequence is given as TGTGCCAGCAGCCTTGGGCCCCAGCATTTT.